One sample yielded the 4 T cell receptor beta chains listed below, sequenced in a study of human T cells and chemical hapten exposure. MiXCR, applied by TCRdb to the RACE reads, yields one record per CDR3 protein. The sample contains 300,000 to 450,000 distinct CDR3 sequences, 4.5% to 6% of which appear only once. The time point denotes: pre-sensitization, week 0. The treatment denotes: therapeutic diphenylcyclopropenone sensitization with weekly scalp DPC. Sequencing used whole blood, obtained in connection with sensitization to the hapten diphenylcyclopropenone (DPC). Source of these receptors: a woman aged 45-65 years with alopecia areata. Some clones in this sample may be carry-over from other donors' samples.

At least ten counts were recorded for this clonotype. Written as DNA, the CDR3 is TGTGCCAGCAGTTACTCCGAGACGGGAGGGCCGGATACGCAGTATTTT. Amino acids: CASSYSETGGPDTQYF. The rearrangement uses TRBV6-5 and TRBJ2-3, with 8 bases that match TRBD2. The CDR3 runs to 16 residues. Per germline, CDR1 MNHEY and CDR2 SVGAGI. The V gene end was trimmed by 0 bases and the J gene end by 6 bases; junction bases not matched to a gene: 8.

Many counts were recorded for this clonotype. V usage is TRBV28 and J usage is TRBJ2-5; tentative D call: TRBD1 (6 bases). This CDR3 is built from 13 residues. CDR1 and CDR2 (germline): MDHEN, SYDVKM. V shed 6 bases and J shed 1 base, with 9 bases lying between them. CDR3 nucleotide sequence: TGTGCCAGCAGCCGGACAGCCCAAGAGACCCAGTACTTC. Protein product: CASSRTAQETQYF. Full variable domain (remainder filled in from reference TRBV28 and TRBJ2-5): DVKVTQSSRYLVKRTGEKVFLECVQDMDHENMFWYRQDPGLGLRLIYFSYDVKMKEKGDIPEGYSVSREKKERFSLILESASTNQTSMYLCASSRTAQETQYFGPGTRLLVL.

This clonotype was observed a few times. This chain links TRBV7-9 with TRBJ1-5, with a tentative D call TRBD1 (6 bases). The V gene's germline CDR1 is SEHNR and CDR2 FQNEAQ (reference sequence). The CDR3 is made up of 13 amino acids. V shed 4 bases and J shed 5 bases, with 9 bases lying between them. The CDR3 DNA sequence: TGTGCCAGCAGCTCCTACAGGGATCAGCCCCAGCATTTT. The encoded protein is CASSSYRDQPQHF.

The chain uses TRBV6-1 and TRBJ1-5; D may be TRBD1 (5 bases). Trimming shortened V by 3 bases and J by 5 bases, and 8 bases separated the two germline ends. This CDR3 is 13 amino acids long. Per germline, CDR1 MNHNS and CDR2 SASEGT. In DNA, the CDR3 is TGTGCCAGCAGTGAGGCAGGGCATCAGCCCCAGCATTTT. Translated, it gives CASSEAGHQPQHF.